A single sample gave rise to the 21 T cell receptor beta chains below, sequenced in a study of spatial heterogeneity in lung cancer. Each CDR3 protein is one row after TCRdb ran MiXCR on the 5' RACE reads. The sample holds 50,000 to 60,000 distinct CDR3 sequences, roughly 7.4% seen once. Time point meaning: blood at routine non-recurrence follow-up after resection. Whole RNA was taken from tumor, nontumor lung or frozen PBMC; it was then sequenced unsorted. The sequencing here drew on PBMCs, taken at follow-up. All receptors come from a female donor with early-stage non-small cell lung cancer.

This clonotype was counted between two and nine times. This chain links TRBV2 with TRBJ2-1; TRBD1 is a possible D gene (6 bases). Germline CDR1 SNHLY, CDR2 FYNNEI. Between the trimmed V and J ends, which lost 5 bases and 10 bases, there was a span of 12 bases. CDR3 length: 12 amino acids. The CDR3 loop reads CASSPGVLEQFF. The CDR3 nucleotides are TGTGCCAGCAGTCCAGGGGTTCTAGAGCAGTTCTTC.

This clonotype occurred a few times. The J gene is TRBJ2-1, the V gene TRBV5-1; TRBD2 aligns across 7 bases. Per the germline V gene, CDR1 is SGHRS and CDR2 is YFSETQ. The CDR3 sequence is 16 residues long. The V segment lost 0 bases and the J segment 0 bases; nucleotides outside the gene matches: 3. The CDR3 coding sequence is TGCGCCAGCAGCTTGGCCGGACTAGTCTCCTACAATGAGCAGTTCTTC. Its translation is CASSLAGLVSYNEQFF.

This chain uses TRBV7-9 with TRBJ1-2; D is possibly TRBD1 (5 bases). CDR3 size: 16 residues. Trimming cost V 0 bases and J 6 bases, with 17 bases left between them. Looked up from germline, CDR1 is SEHNR and CDR2 is FQNEAQ (reference sequence). CDR3 sequence: CASSLAGAGSRDGYTF. In nucleotides, the CDR3 is TGTGCCAGCAGCTTAGCGGGAGCAGGAAGCAGGGATGGCTACACCTTC.

As to this clonotype: This may stem from a read error, because a much larger clone lies one nucleotide away. For the CDR3, the DNA is TGCGCCAGCAGGGCAGGACAGGGGACAGATACGCGGTATTTT. It encodes CASRAGQGTDTRYF. The gene calls are TRBV5-1 and TRBJ2-3, with 9 bases lining up with TRBD1. Germline-derived CDR1 and CDR2 are SGHRS and YFSETQ. This CDR3 contains 14 residues.

The V and J genes are TRBV5-4 and TRBJ2-5; 9 nucleotides align to TRBD2. In germline, CDR1 is SGHNT, CDR2 YYREEE (reference sequence). V was pared by 3 bases and J by 2 bases, with 8 bases of the junction left unmatched. CDR3 length: 16 amino acids. The CDR3 DNA reads TGTGCCAGCAGCTCCTTCCGGGCGGGGGGGCAAGAGACCCAGTACTTC. This sequence encodes CASSSFRAGGQETQYF.

Only a few counts were recorded for this clonotype. J is TRBJ1-3 and V is TRBV5-4, with TRBD1 matching over 11 bases. This CDR3 spans 15 amino acids. V was clipped by 4 bases and J by 4 bases; unmatched bases: 4. Germline CDR1 reads SGHNT; CDR2 reads YYREEE (reference sequence). CDR3 protein: CASSPDRGLGNTIYF. DNA of the CDR3: TGTGCCAGCAGCCCGGACAGGGGGCTCGGAAACACCATATATTTT.

This clonotype was recorded at least ten times. This chain connects TRBV7-9 to TRBJ1-1; D is uncertain. Trimming cost V 2 bases and J 6 bases, with 10 bases left between them. The germline gives CDR1 SEHNR, CDR2 FQNEAQ (reference sequence). CDR3 size: 13 residues. The CDR3 region is CASSLLLASEAFF. The CDR3 region has the DNA TGTGCCAGCAGCTTATTGCTGGCCTCTGAAGCTTTCTTT.

This clonotype has ten or more counts. The V call is TRBV6-2 or TRBV6-3, the J call TRBJ2-2; TRBD2 matches at 10 bases. Looked up from germline, CDR1 is MNHEY and CDR2 is SVGEGT. J gave up 7 bases and V 6 bases, and 14 bases lay outside the gene matches. The CDR3 covers 17 residues. The CDR3 DNA follows: TGTGCCAGCAGCCCTACGAGCCAGCGGGGGGGCCTCGGGGAGCTGTTTTTT. As protein: CASSPTSQRGGLGELFF.

Only a few counts were recorded for this clonotype. This rearrangement joins TRBV20-1 to TRBJ2-5, with D tentatively TRBD1 (5 bases). Trimming removed 3 bases from V and 4 bases from J, with 15 bases in between. CDR3 length equals 14 residues. Germline V gene sequence: CDR1 DFQATT, CDR2 SNEGSKA (reference sequence). The CDR3, as DNA: TGCAGTGCTAGTGTTCAGGGCCTTGGAGAGACCCAGTACTTC. Translated: CSASVQGLGETQYF.

This clonotype has ten or more counts. The chain links TRBV5-1 to TRBJ2-6, with 10 bases identical to TRBD1. In germline, CDR1 is SGHRS, CDR2 YFSETQ. This CDR3 has 19 amino acids. The V segment lost 0 bases and the J segment 2 bases; nucleotides outside the gene matches: 8. CDR3 DNA sequence: TGCGCCAGCAGCTTGGAGTTGAGACAGGGGGCTGCTGGGGCCAACGTCCTGACTTTC. It specifies CASSLELRQGAAGANVLTF. The full variable domain, its missing parts supplied by reference TRBV5-1 and TRBJ2-6, is KAGVTQTPRYLIKTRGQQVTLSCSPISGHRSVSWYQQTPGQGLQFLFEYFSETQRNKGNFPGRFSGRQFSNSRSEMNVSTLELGDSALYLCASSLELRQGAAGANVLTFGAGSRLTVL.

This clonotype showed up many times. This chain connects TRBV5-1 to TRBJ2-2; D is possibly TRBD1 (5 bases). The CDR3 covers 14 residues. The V gene's germline CDR1 is SGHRS and CDR2 YFSETQ. V shed 7 bases and J shed 4 bases, with 14 bases lying between them. The chain's CDR3 is CASHQRQGTGELFF. CDR3 bases: TGCGCCAGCCACCAGAGGCAGGGCACCGGGGAGCTGTTTTTT.

This clonotype was counted between two and nine times. V is TRBV28 and J is TRBJ2-3; weak D call: TRBD1 (7 bases). Between the trimmed V and J ends, which lost 7 bases and 1 base, there was a span of 12 bases. The germline gives CDR1 MDHEN, CDR2 SYDVKM. The CDR3 runs 14 residues. The CDR3 is CASIGGGRTDTQYF. DNA for the CDR3: TGTGCCAGCATTGGAGGGGGCCGCACAGATACGCAGTATTTT.

The gene calls are TRBV5-4 and TRBJ1-2, with D unresolved. Per the germline V gene, CDR1 is SGHNT and CDR2 is YYREEE (reference sequence). Trimming removed 3 bases from V and 6 bases from J, with 12 bases in between. The CDR3 is 13 residues long. The CDR3 nucleotides are TGTGCCAGCAGCTCCCCCCTTCGGCATGGCTACACCTTC. Encoded protein: CASSSPLRHGYTF. Filled out from reference TRBV5-4 and TRBJ1-2, the complete variable domain reads ETGVTQSPTHLIKTRGQQVTLRCSSQSGHNTVSWYQQALGQGPQFIFQYYREEENGRGNFPPRFSGLQFPNYSSELNVNALELDDSALYLCASSSPLRHGYTFGSGTRLTVV.

This clonotype was detected only a few times. The V gene is TRBV5-4, the J gene TRBJ1-2; no definite D call. The ends were cut back, 2 bases at V and 8 bases at J, with 13 bases in the middle. The CDR3 runs to 13 residues. Germline CDR1 is SGHNT and CDR2 is YYREEE (reference sequence). DNA of the CDR3: TGTGCCAGCAGCTTCATGGGGATAACAGGCTACACCTTC. Residues: CASSFMGITGYTF. Using reference TRBV5-4 and TRBJ1-2 for the parts outside the CDR3, the full variable domain is ETGVTQSPTHLIKTRGQQVTLRCSSQSGHNTVSWYQQALGQGPQFIFQYYREEENGRGNFPPRFSGLQFPNYSSELNVNALELDDSALYLCASSFMGITGYTFGSGTRLTVV.

Comments on this clonotype: A much larger clonotype is one base distant, so this may be a read error. The chain couples TRBV5-1 to TRBJ2-3; tentatively, D is TRBD1 (8 bases). The CDR3 is 15 residues long. Germline V gives CDR1 SGHRS, CDR2 YFSETQ. Trimming took off 4 bases at V and 8 bases at J, with 20 bases between the two ends. CDR3 DNA sequence: TGCGCCAGCAGCCTTACAGGGGGGGTTGCAGGTACGCAGTATTTT. Translated: CASSLTGGVAGTQYF.

This chain connects TRBV27 to TRBJ1-2; TRBD1 agrees at 7 bases. J lost 4 bases, V lost 3 bases, and 8 bases had no gene match. The germline V gene encodes CDR1 MNHEY and CDR2 SMNVEV (reference sequence). This CDR3 has 15 residues. CDR3 residues: CASSLSRQGTYGYTF. The CDR3 nucleotides read TGTGCCAGCAGTTTGTCAAGACAGGGCACCTATGGCTACACCTTC.

This clonotype is judged large. The CDR3 protein is CASSYIGGLGQFF. The CDR3 region has the DNA TGTGCCAGCAGTTACATTGGCGGACTAGGCCAGTTCTTC. The V call is TRBV6-2 or TRBV6-3, the J call TRBJ2-1, with TRBD2 identical over 7 bases. The germline V gene encodes CDR1 MNHEY and CDR2 SVGEGT. Germline trimming cut 2 bases from V and 13 bases from J; bases unmatched to any gene: 8. The CDR3 extends over 13 amino acids.

This clonotype was picked up a small number of times. The chain joins TRBV7-2 to TRBJ2-5; 10 positions match TRBD2. The CDR3 covers 16 residues. J was trimmed by 9 bases and V by 1 base; bases with no gene match: 11. Germline CDR1 reads SGHTA; CDR2 reads FQGNSA. CDR3 in amino acids: CASSLERAGGLLSQYF. In DNA form, the CDR3 reads TGTGCCAGCAGCTTAGAGCGAGCGGGGGGGTTGTTGTCCCAGTACTTC.

The rearrangement joins TRBV6-2 or TRBV6-3 to TRBJ2-2, with 7 bases fitting TRBD2. Germline lookup yields CDR1 MNHEY and CDR2 SVGEGT. J lost 2 bases, V lost 6 bases, and 3 bases had no gene match. This CDR3 spans 14 amino acids. CDR3 nucleotides: TGTGCCAGCAGGGCTAGCGGTAACACCGGGGAGCTGTTTTTT. Residues: CASRASGNTGELFF.

This clonotype has at least ten counts. The chain employs TRBV12-3 or TRBV12-4 and TRBJ1-4; 7 bases agree with TRBD1. After removal of 6 bases from V and 11 bases from J, the junction contained 6 bases not matched to a gene. This CDR3 is built from 12 residues. CDR3 sequence reads: CASSRGTVKLFF. In DNA form, the CDR3 reads TGTGCCAGCAGCCGAGGGACAGTCAAACTGTTTTTT.

The rearrangement uses TRBV7-3 and TRBJ1-2; tentative D call: TRBD1 (5 bases). Between the trimmed V and J ends, which lost 1 base and 7 bases, there was a span of 16 bases. Germline V gene lookup returns CDR1 SGHTA and CDR2 FQGTGA. The CDR3 has 15 residues. This chain's CDR3 is CASSLRGQGEGGYTF. CDR3 nucleotide sequence: TGTGCCAGCAGCTTAAGGGGCCAGGGAGAAGGTGGCTACACCTTC.